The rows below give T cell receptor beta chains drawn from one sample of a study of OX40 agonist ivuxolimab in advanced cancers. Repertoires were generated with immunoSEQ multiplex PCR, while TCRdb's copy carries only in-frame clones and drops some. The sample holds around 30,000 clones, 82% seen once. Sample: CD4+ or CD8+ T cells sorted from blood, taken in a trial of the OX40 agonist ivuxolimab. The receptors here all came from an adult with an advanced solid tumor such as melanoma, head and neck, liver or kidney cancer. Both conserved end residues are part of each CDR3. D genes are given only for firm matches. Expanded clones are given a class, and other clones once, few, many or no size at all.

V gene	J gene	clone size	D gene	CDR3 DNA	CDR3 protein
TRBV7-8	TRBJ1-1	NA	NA	TGTGCCAGCAGCTTAGTAGGGGGGAACACTGAAGCTTTCTTT	CASSLVGGNTEAFF
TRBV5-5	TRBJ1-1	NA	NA	TGTGCCAGCAACCCCCTATGGGGGGGGGACACTGAAGCTTTCTTT	CASNPLWGGDTEAFF
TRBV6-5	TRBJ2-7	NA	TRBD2	TGTGCCAGCAGTCAGAGCGGGAGACTAGGGGAGCAGTACTTC	CASSQSGRLGEQYF
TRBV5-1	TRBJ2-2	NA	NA	TGCGCCAGCCTAAGCGACGGAGGTTCTACCGGGGAGCTGTTTTTT	CASLSDGGSTGELFF
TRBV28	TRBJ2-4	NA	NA	TGTGCCAGCAGTTTTTGGACAGAGCTAGCCAAAAACATTCAGTACTTC	CASSFWTELAKNIQYF
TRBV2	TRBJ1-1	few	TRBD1	TGTGCCAGCAGTACCGGGACAGTAAACACTGAAGCTTTCTTT	CASSTGTVNTEAFF
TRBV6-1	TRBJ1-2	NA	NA	TGTGCCAGCAACGACTCGGGAGGGTATGGCTACACCTTC	CASNDSGGYGYTF
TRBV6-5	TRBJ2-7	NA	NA	TGTGCCAGCAGCCATTCCCCCCCGAACGAGCAGTACTTC	CASSHSPPNEQYF
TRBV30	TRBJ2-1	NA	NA	TGTGCCTGGAGTGTACTGGGGACGGGGAATGAGCAGTTCTTC	CAWSVLGTGNEQFF
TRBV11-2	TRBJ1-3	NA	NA	TGTGCCAGCAGCTTAGAAGGAAACACCATATATTTT	CASSLEGNTIYF
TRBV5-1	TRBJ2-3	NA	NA	TGCGCCAGCAGCTTCGGACGTCCTGGAGATACGCAGTATTTT	CASSFGRPGDTQYF